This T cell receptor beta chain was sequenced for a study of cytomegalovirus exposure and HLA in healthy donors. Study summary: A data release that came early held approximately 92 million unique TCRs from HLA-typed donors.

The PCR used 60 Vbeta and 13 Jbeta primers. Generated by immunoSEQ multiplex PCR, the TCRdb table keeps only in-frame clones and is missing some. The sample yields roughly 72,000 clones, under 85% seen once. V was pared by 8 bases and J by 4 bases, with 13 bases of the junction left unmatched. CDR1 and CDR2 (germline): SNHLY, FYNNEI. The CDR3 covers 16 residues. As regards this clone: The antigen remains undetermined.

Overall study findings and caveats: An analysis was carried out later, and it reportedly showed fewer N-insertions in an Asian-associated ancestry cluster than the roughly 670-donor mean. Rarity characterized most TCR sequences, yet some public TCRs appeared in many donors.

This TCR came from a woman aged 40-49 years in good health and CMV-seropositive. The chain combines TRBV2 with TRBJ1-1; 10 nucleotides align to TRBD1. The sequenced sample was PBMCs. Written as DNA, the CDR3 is TGTGCCAGCCGAGCAAACTCGGGGACAGGGGTCACTGAAGCTTTCTTT. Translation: CASRANSGTGVTEAFF.